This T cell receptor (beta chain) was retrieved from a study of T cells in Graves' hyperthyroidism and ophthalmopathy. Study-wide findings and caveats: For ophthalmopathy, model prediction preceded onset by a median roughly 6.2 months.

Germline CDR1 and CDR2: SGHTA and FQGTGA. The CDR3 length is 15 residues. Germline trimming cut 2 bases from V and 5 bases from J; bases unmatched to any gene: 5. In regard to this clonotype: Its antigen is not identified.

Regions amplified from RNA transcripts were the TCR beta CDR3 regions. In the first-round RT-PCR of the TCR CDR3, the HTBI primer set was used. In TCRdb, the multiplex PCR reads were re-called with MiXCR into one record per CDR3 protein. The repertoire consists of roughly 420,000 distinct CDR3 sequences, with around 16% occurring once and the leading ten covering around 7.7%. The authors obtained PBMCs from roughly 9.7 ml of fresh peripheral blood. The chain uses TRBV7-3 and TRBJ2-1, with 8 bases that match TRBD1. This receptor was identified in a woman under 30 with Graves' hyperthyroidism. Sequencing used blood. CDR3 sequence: CASSLSGGQNNEQFF. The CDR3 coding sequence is TGTGCCAGCAGCTTATCAGGGGGCCAGAACAATGAGCAGTTCTTC.